A single sample is the source of the 5 T cell receptor beta chains below, sequenced in a study of blood T cell repertoires in COVID-19. TCRdb's table, derived via immunoSEQ multiplex PCR, lists solely in-frame clones and lacks some. The sample has 210,000 or so clones; roughly 89% are singletons. Input material: peripheral blood. All receptors come from a man between 45 and 60 years old with acute or convalescent COVID-19.

The chain joins TRBV19 to TRBJ1-5; D possibly corresponds to TRBD1 (6 bases). The CDR3 has 14 amino acids. V lost 6 bases and J lost 5, with 14 bases in between. Per the germline V gene, CDR1 is LNHDA and CDR2 is SQIVND (reference sequence). The CDR3 region has the DNA TGTGCCAGTAGAGTCCAGGGGCTTGATCAGCCCCAGCATTTT. As protein: CASRVQGLDQPQHF.

This clone appeared once. The rearrangement joins TRBV27 to TRBJ2-5; 9 nucleotides align to TRBD1. The CDR3 has 16 amino acids. Germline V gene lookup returns CDR1 MNHEY and CDR2 SMNVEV (reference sequence). Germline trimming cut 5 bases from V and 4 bases from J; bases unmatched to any gene: 11. The CDR3 DNA is TGTGCCAGCAGTGACCGGGACAGGGTGGGGACAGAGACCCAGTACTTC. Its protein is CASSDRDRVGTETQYF.

The chain couples TRBV6-6 to TRBJ1-1; 9 bases agree with TRBD1. Germline V gives CDR1 MNHNY, CDR2 SVGAGI (reference sequence). V lost 4 bases to trimming and J lost 1 base; unmatched junction nucleotides: 1. There are 14 residues in the CDR3. CDR3 loop: CASSWTGENTEAFF. CDR3 DNA: TGTGCCAGCAGTTGGACAGGGGAGAACACTGAAGCTTTCTTT.

This chain joins TRBV9 and TRBJ2-5; tentative D call: TRBD1 (6 bases). The germline CDR1 and CDR2 sequences are SGDLS and YYNGEE. The V and J ends lost 3 bases and 1 base respectively, with 13 bases between them. This CDR3 region has 15 residues. The DNA for the CDR3 is TGTGCCAGCAGCGGCACCGGACAGCCCCAAGAGACCCAGTACTTC. The encoded protein is CASSGTGQPQETQYF.

This chain links TRBV28 with TRBJ1-5; 11 bases fit TRBD1. The CDR3 consists of 16 residues. V was pared by 10 bases and J by 5 bases, with 13 bases of the junction left unmatched. Germline values: CDR1 MDHEN, CDR2 SYDVKM. In DNA, the CDR3 is TGTGCCACCCTGGACAGGGGGCCGCTAGCGGATCAGCCCCAGCATTTT. Amino acid sequence: CATLDRGPLADQPQHF.